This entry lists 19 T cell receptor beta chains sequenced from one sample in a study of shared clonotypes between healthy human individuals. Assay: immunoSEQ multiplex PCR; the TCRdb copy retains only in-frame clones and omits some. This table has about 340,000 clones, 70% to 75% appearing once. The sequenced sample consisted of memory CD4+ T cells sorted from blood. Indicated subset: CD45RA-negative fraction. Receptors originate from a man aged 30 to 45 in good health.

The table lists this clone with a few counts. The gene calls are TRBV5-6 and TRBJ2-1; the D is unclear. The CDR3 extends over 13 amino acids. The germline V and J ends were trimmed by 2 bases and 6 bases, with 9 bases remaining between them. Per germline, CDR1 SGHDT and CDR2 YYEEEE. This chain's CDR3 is CASSFALSNEQFF. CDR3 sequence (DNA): TGTGCCAGCAGCTTCGCCCTATCCAATGAGCAGTTCTTC. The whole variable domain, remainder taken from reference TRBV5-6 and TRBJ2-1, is DAGVTQSPTHLIKTRGQQVTLRCSPKSGHDTVSWYQQALGQGPQFIFQYYEEEERQRGNFPDRFSGHQFPNYSSELNVNALLLGDSALYLCASSFALSNEQFFGPGTRLTVL.

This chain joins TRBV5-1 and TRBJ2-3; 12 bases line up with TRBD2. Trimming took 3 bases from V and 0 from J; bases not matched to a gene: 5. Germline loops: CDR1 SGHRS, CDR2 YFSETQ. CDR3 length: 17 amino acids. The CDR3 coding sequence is TGCGCCAGCAGCTCGGGACTAGCGGGTATAAGCACAGATACGCAGTATTTT. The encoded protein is CASSSGLAGISTDTQYF.

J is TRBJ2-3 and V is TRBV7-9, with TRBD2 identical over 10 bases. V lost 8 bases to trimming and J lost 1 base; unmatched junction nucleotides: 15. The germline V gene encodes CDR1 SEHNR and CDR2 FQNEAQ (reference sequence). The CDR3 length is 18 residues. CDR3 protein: CASLIRASGSLRTDTQYF. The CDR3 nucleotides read TGTGCCAGCCTGATTCGGGCTAGCGGGAGTCTTCGCACAGATACGCAGTATTTT.

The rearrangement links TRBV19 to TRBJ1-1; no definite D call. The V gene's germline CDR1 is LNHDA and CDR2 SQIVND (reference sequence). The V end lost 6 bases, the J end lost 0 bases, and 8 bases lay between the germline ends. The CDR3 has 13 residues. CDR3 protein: CASRLTLNTEAFF. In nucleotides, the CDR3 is TGTGCCAGTAGATTAACACTGAACACTGAAGCTTTCTTT.

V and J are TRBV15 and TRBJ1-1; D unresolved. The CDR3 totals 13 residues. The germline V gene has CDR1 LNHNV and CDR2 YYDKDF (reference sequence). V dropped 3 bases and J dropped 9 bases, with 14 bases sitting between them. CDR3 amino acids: CATSRGRTEKAFF. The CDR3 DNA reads TGTGCCACCAGCAGGGGCCGTACCGAAAAAGCTTTCTTT.

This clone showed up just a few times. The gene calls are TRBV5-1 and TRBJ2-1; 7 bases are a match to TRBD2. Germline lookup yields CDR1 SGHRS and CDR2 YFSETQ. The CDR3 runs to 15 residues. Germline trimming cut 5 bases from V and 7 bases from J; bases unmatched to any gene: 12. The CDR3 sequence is CASSAAGSDWNEQFF. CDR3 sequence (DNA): TGCGCCAGCAGTGCAGCGGGAAGCGACTGGAATGAGCAGTTCTTC.

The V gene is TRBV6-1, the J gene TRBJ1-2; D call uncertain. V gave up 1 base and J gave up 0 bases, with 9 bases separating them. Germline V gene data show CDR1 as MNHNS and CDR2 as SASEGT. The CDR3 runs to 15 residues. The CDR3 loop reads CASSEGAITNYGYTF. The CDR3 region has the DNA TGTGCCAGCAGTGAAGGGGCAATAACTAACTATGGCTACACCTTC.

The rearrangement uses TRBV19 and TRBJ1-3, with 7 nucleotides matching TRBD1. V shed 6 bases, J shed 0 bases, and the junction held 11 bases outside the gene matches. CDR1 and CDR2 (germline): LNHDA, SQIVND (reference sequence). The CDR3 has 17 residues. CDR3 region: CASSPKGQTSSGNTIYF. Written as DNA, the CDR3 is TGTGCCAGTAGCCCTAAGGGACAGACGAGCTCTGGAAACACCATATATTTT.

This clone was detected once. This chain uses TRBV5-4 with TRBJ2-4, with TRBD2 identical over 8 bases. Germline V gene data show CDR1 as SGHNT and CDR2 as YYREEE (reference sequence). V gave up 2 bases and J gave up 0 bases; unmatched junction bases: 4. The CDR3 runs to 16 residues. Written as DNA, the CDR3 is TGTGCCAGCAGCTTAAGCGGGAGAGTAGCCAAAAACATTCAGTACTTC. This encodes CASSLSGRVAKNIQYF.

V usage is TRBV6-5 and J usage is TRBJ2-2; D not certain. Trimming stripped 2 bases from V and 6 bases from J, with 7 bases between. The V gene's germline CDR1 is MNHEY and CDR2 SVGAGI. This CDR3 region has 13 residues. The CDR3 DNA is TGTGCCAGCAGTTACAACACAGCCGGGGAGCTGTTTTTT. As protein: CASSYNTAGELFF.

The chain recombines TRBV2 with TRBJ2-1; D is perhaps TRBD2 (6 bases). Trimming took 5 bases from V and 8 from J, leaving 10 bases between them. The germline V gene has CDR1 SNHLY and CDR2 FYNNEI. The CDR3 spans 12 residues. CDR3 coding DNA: TGTGCCAGCAGTTACTCGGGGGATGAGCAGTTCTTC. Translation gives CASSYSGDEQFF.

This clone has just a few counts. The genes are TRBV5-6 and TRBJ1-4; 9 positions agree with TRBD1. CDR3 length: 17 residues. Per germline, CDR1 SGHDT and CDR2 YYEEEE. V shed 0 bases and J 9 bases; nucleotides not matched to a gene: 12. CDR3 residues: CASSLGIQGAFSQKLFF. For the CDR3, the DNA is TGTGCCAGCAGCTTGGGAATACAGGGGGCATTTTCCCAAAAACTGTTTTTT.

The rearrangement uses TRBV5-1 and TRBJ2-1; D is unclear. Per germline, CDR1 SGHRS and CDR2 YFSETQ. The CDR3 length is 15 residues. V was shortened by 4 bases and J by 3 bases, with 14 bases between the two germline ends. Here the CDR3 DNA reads TGCGCCAGCAGCGTGACGTTCTCCGTCTACAATGAGCAGTTCTTC. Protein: CASSVTFSVYNEQFF.

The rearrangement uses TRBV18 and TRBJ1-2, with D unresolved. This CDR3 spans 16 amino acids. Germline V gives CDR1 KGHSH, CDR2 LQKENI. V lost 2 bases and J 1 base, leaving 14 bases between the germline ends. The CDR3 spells CASSPIHGDGNYGYTF. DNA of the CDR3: TGTGCCAGCTCACCAATACACGGGGATGGTAACTATGGCTACACCTTC.

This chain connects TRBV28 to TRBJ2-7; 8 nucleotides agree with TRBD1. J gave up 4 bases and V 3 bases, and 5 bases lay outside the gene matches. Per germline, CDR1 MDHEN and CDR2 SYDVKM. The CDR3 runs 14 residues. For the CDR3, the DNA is TGTGCCAGCAGTTTTACAGGGGGGAGATACGAGCAGTACTTC. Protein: CASSFTGGRYEQYF.

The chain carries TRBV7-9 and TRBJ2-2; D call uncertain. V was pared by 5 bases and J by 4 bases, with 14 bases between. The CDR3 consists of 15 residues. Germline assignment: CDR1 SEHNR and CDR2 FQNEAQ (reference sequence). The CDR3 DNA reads TGTGCCAGCAGCCCTAGGACGGCCTCCACCGGGGAGCTGTTTTTT. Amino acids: CASSPRTASTGELFF.

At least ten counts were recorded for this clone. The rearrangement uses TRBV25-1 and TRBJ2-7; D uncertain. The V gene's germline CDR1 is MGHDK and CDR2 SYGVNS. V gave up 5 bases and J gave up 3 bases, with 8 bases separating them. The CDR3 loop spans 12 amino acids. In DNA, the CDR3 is TGTGCCAGCAGTAGGTTGGGCTACGAGCAGTACTTC. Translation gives CASSRLGYEQYF.

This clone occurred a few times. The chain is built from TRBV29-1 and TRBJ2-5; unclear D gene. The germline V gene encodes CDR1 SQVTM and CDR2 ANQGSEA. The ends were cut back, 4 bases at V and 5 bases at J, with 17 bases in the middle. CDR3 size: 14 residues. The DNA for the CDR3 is TGCAGCGTTGCTCAAAAGGCCCAAGGCGAGACCCAGTACTTC. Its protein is CSVAQKAQGETQYF.

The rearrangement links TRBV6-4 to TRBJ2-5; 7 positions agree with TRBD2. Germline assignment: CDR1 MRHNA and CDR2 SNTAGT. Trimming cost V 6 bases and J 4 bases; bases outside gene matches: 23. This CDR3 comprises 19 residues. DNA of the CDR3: TGTGCCAGCAGAGAAAAAGGGCGGGAGCGACGCGTGTGGCGAGAGACCCAGTACTTC. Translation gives CASREKGRERRVWRETQYF.